Listed below are T cell receptor beta chains from one sample, sequenced in a study of long-term antiretroviral therapy in people with HIV. TCRdb's copy holds only in-frame clones and misses some; the assay was immunoSEQ multiplex PCR. Counted here are over 25,000 clones, over 75% occurring once; the ten biggest clones make up roughly 5%. The starting material was unsorted PBMCs, obtained 1.1 years before starting antiretroviral therapy. Receptors originate from a woman aged 30 to 39 with HIV. The CDR3 runs from the conserved cysteine through the conserved F or W. D genes are given only for firm matches. Rows may omit the clone size; those that give it use once, few, many or a size class.

len,abundance,d_gene,j_gene,v_gene,CDR3aa,CDR3nt
13,-,-,TRBJ2-7,TRBV9,CASSVNEGYEQYF,TGTGCCAGCAGCGTAAATGAGGGCTACGAGCAGTACTTC
14,-,-,TRBJ2-5,TRBV7-9,CASISNPVGETQYF,TGTGCCAGCATATCAAACCCGGTGGGAGAGACCCAGTACTTC
15,-,-,TRBJ2-2,TRBV2,CASNTMTGNTGELFF,TGTGCCAGCAACACTATGACAGGGAACACCGGGGAGCTGTTTTTT
17,few,TRBD2,TRBJ2-3,TRBV7-3,CASSLTRGDSGTDTQYF,TGTGCCAGCAGCTTAACTCGGGGGGACTCTGGCACAGATACGCAGTATTTT
14,once,-,TRBJ2-3,TRBV9,CASSVAQFTDTQYF,TGTGCCAGCAGCGTAGCTCAATTCACAGATACGCAGTATTTT
15,-,-,TRBJ1-5,TRBV9,CASNQQDTHDQPQHF,TGTGCCAGCAACCAACAGGATACCCATGATCAGCCCCAGCATTTT
15,-,-,TRBJ2-3,TRBV14,CASSPGLHRADTQYF,TGTGCCAGCAGCCCGGGACTCCACAGGGCAGATACGCAGTATTTT
14,-,-,TRBJ2-5,TRBV18,CASSPRLLQETQYF,TGTGCCAGCTCACCCAGACTGCTGCAAGAGACCCAGTACTTC
13,-,-,TRBJ2-2,TRBV4-2,CASRGPSTGELFF,TGTGCCAGCAGGGGACCTTCCACCGGGGAGCTGTTTTTT
16,-,TRBD1,TRBJ2-5,TRBV9,CASSVATGVRSETQYF,TGTGCCAGCAGCGTAGCTACAGGGGTGCGGTCAGAGACCCAGTACTTC